The 8 T cell receptor beta chains reported below all come from one sample, sequenced in a study of shared clonotypes between healthy human individuals. Repertoires were generated with immunoSEQ multiplex PCR, while TCRdb's copy carries only in-frame clones and drops some. The sample records approximately 2,000,000 clones, around 90% being singletons. Sequences were obtained from naive CD4+ T cells from PBMCs. Documented subset: CD45RA+ positively selected. These receptors all stem from a man aged 18 to 35 in good health. Some clones in this sample may be carry-over from other donors' samples.

The chain recombines TRBV19 with TRBJ2-1; D is undetermined. The V gene lost 8 bases and the J gene lost 1 base, with 12 bases spanning the gap. There are 14 residues in the CDR3. Germline-derived CDR1 and CDR2 are LNHDA and SQIVND (reference sequence). The CDR3 loop is CASHRVGSYNEQFF. CDR3 sequence (DNA): TGTGCCAGTCACCGGGTAGGGTCCTACAATGAGCAGTTCTTC.

This clone was observed a single time. The chain combines TRBV23-1 with TRBJ2-7; unclear D gene. TRBV23-1 is annotated as an ORF whose role is uncertain. The CDR3 is 15 amino acids. V was trimmed by 3 bases and J by 0 bases, leaving 12 bases between them. The CDR3 region has the DNA TGCGCCAGCAGTCAGGGCAGCTATTACTCCTACGAGCAGTACTTC. This gives the protein CASSQGSYYSYEQYF.

The chain uses TRBV4-1 and TRBJ1-1, with a tentative D call TRBD1 (5 bases). This CDR3 is 12 amino acids long. Trimming left V 7 bases short and J 3 bases short, with 9 bases between. Per germline, CDR1 MGHRA and CDR2 YSYEKL. The CDR3 sequence is CASTPGDTEAFF. DNA for the CDR3: TGCGCCAGCACCCCGGGGGACACTGAAGCTTTCTTT.

The genes are TRBV28 and TRBJ2-5, with no clear D. The J call could be wrong; TRBJ2-7 is a better fit for the DNA end. This CDR3 comprises 11 residues. Germline V lookup: CDR1 MDHEN, CDR2 SYDVKM. CDR3 sequence: CASTSATEQYF. DNA of the CDR3: TGTGCCAGCACCTCAGCCACCGAGCAGTACTTC.

The chain links TRBV15 to TRBJ2-1; TRBD2 is a possible D gene (6 bases). CDR3 length equals 15 residues. CDR1 and CDR2 from the germline V gene are LNHNV and YYDKDF (reference sequence). Trimming removed 7 bases from V and 0 bases from J, with 13 bases in between. For the CDR3, the DNA is TGTGCCACCACTATAGCGGAAGACTCCTACAATGAGCAGTTCTTC. Its protein is CATTIAEDSYNEQFF.

The V and J genes are TRBV18 and TRBJ2-7; 11 positions agree with TRBD1. This CDR3 comprises 15 residues. After removal of 4 bases from V and 3 bases from J, the junction contained 5 bases not matched to a gene. Per the germline V gene, CDR1 is KGHSH and CDR2 is LQKENI. The CDR3 region is CASSHPGTGGYEQYF. In DNA form, the CDR3 reads TGTGCCAGCTCACATCCCGGGACAGGGGGCTACGAGCAGTACTTC.

This clone has only one observation. The chain is built from TRBV27 and TRBJ2-4, with 7 bases identical to TRBD2. The CDR3 spans 17 residues. Germline CDR1 and CDR2: MNHEY and SMNVEV (reference sequence). After removal of 8 bases from V and 1 base from J, the junction contained 14 bases not matched to a gene. The CDR3 loop is CASGGRAGGLAKNIQYF. CDR3 sequence (DNA): TGTGCCAGCGGTGGGAGGGCCGGGGGGTTGGCCAAAAACATTCAGTACTTC.

This clone was picked up one time. The rearrangement joins TRBV6-4 to TRBJ2-1; maybe TRBD2 (5 bases). This CDR3 region has 13 residues. V lost 10 bases and J 2 bases, leaving 12 bases between the germline ends. The germline V gene has CDR1 MRHNA and CDR2 SNTAGT. CDR3 bases: TGTGCCACCGCCAGCGGACCCTACAATGAGCAGTTCTTC. Protein product: CATASGPYNEQFF.